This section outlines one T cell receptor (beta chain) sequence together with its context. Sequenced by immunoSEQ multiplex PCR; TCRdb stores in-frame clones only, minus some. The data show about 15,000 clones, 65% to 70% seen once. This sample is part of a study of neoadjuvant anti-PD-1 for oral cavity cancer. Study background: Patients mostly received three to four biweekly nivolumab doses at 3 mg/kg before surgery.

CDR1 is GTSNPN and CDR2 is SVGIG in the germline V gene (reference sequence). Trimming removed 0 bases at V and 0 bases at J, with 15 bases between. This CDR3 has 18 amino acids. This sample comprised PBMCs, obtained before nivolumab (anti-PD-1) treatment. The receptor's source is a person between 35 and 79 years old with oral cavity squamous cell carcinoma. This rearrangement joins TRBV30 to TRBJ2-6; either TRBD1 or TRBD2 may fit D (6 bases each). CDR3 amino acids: CAWSVSGQGTSGANVLTF. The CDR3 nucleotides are TGTGCCTGGAGTGTAAGCGGGCAGGGGACCTCTGGGGCCAACGTCCTGACTTTC.